The present T cell receptor (beta chain) was sequenced within a study of immune heterogeneity within non-small cell lung tumors. Study-level background: Histology included a few squamous cell carcinomas, around nine non-squamous carcinomas and 1 unspecified tumor. Points from the study as a whole: Local T-cell clonality tracked local tumor mutational burden, showing a moderate yet significant relationship (R 0.3 to 0.4). Identical dominant CDR3 beta clonotypes recurred across a patient's tumor sites, together with site-unique high-frequency clones.

In a multiplex PCR, 32 V and 13 J primers amplified TCR beta CDR3. TCRdb redid the calling of the multiplex PCR reads with MiXCR, one entry per CDR3 protein. The table lists fewer than 25,000 distinct CDR3 sequences, 28% of them singletons, with around 4.6% in the top ten. Regarding this clonotype: Its antigen is not identified. A much larger clone lies one base from this, so it may be a read error.

Germline assignment: CDR1 MGHDK and CDR2 SYGVNS. CDR3 size: 14 residues. The V end was cut by 9 bases, the J end by 3 bases, with 18 bases between. Each sample used 600 ng of genomic DNA from bulk tumor tissue. Several spatially distant biopsies were obtained per primary tumor intraoperatively. Surgery that was curative in intent was performed on patients with untreated, newly diagnosed non-small cell lung cancer. This receptor was identified in a man between 40 and 49 years old with non-small cell lung cancer. Material for sequencing was lung tumor tissue. The gene calls are TRBV25-1 and TRBJ2-7; perhaps TRBD2 as D (5 bases). The DNA for the CDR3 is TGTGCCAGAAGCCCCGGGAACACGAACTACGAGCAGTACTTC. Protein: CARSPGNTNYEQYF.